This record covers a single T cell receptor beta chain. It was with 60 Vbeta and 13 Jbeta primers that the PCR ran. The authors' processing: The count from a later analysis was some 76 million unique TCR beta chains, 9 million to 12 million of them shared. This table comes from immunoSEQ multiplex PCR, and its TCRdb copy is limited to in-frame clones, with some not included. The V and J calls and clone size were taken over from that table, and D and trimming were inferred from the DNA. The sample carries fewer than 200,000 clones, approximately 80% recorded once. The sample comes from a study of cytomegalovirus exposure and HLA in healthy donors. The sample taken for sequencing was PBMCs. This receptor was taken from a woman between 18 and 30 years old in good health and CMV-seropositive.

The CDR3 loop is CASSLQSNYGYTF. CDR3 in DNA: TGTGCCAGCAGTTTACAGTCTAACTATGGCTACACCTTC. The rearrangement joins TRBV27 to TRBJ1-2, with unresolved D. CDR1 and CDR2 from the germline V gene are MNHEY and SMNVEV (reference sequence). Trimming removed 2 bases from V and 0 bases from J, with 4 bases in between. The CDR3 loop spans 13 amino acids.